The T cell receptor (beta chain) under discussion was sequenced for a study of blood T cell repertoires in COVID-19. Overall study context: Sites across the United States, Italy and Spain contributed samples from acute and convalescent COVID-19.

The germline V gene encodes CDR1 SNHLY and CDR2 FYNNEI. J lost 4 bases, V lost 6 bases, and 9 bases had no gene match. There are 15 residues in the CDR3. Clones were sequenced by immunoSEQ multiplex PCR, and TCRdb holds only the in-frame ones, with some missing. The table includes 300,000 or so clones, about 87% detected once. The material sequenced was peripheral blood. The chain is built from TRBV2 and TRBJ2-7; 10 bases fit TRBD1. The clonotype was recovered from a woman aged 40 to 50 with acute or convalescent COVID-19. The CDR3 sequence: CASRDPGQGFYEQYV. The DNA of the CDR3 is TGTGCCAGCAGGGACCCGGGACAGGGGTTTTACGAGCAGTACGTC.